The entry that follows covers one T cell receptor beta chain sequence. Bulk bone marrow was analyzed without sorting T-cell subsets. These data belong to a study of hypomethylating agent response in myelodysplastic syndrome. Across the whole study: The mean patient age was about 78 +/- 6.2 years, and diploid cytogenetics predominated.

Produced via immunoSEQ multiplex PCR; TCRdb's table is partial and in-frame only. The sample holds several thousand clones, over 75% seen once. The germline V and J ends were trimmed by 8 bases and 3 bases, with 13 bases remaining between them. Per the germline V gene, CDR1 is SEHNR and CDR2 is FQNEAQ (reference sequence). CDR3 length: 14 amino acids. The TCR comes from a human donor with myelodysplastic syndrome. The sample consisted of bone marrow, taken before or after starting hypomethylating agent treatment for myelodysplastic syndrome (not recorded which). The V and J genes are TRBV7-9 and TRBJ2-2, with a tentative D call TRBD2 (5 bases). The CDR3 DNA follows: TGTGCCAGCCAGCGGTTTGGCGACACCGGGGAGCTGTTTTTT. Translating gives CASQRFGDTGELFF.